This TCR beta chain was captured in a study of blood T cell repertoires in COVID-19. Study background: The origin of the acute and convalescent COVID-19 samples was the United States, Italy and Spain.

CDR1 and CDR2 (germline): SGHDN, FVKESK. The CDR3 covers 15 residues. V lost 0 bases and J lost 3, with 12 bases in between. Some clones are missing from TCRdb's copy, which holds only in-frame ones; the method was immunoSEQ multiplex PCR. The data hold roughly 73,000 clones, with roughly 90% observed a single time. The sample was peripheral blood. The chain links TRBV14 to TRBJ2-7; D might be TRBD2 (5 bases). This TCR was sampled from a man between 65 and 85 years old with active or convalescent COVID-19. The CDR3 DNA sequence: TGTGCCAGCAGCCAAGACAACCAGCGGAGCTACGAGCAGTACTTC. As protein: CASSQDNQRSYEQYF.